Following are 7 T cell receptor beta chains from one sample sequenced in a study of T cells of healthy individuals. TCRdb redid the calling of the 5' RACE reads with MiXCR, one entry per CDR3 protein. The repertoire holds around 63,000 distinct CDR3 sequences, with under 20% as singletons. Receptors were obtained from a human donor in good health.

CDR3 sequence (DNA): TGTGCCAGCAGCCGCTACCCTGGGGGAACGAGCAATCAGCCCCAGCATTTT. Protein: CASSRYPGGTSNQPQHF. This chain connects TRBV7-9 to TRBJ1-5, with D possibly matching TRBD1 (5 bases). CDR1 and CDR2 (germline): SEHNR, FQNEAQ (reference sequence). Between the trimmed V and J ends, which lost 5 bases and 1 base, there was a span of 18 bases. This CDR3 is 17 amino acids long. Full variable domain (remainder filled in from reference TRBV7-9 and TRBJ1-5): DTGVSQNPRHKITKRGQNVTFRCDPISEHNRLYWYRQTLGQGPEFLTYFQNEAQLEKSRLLSDRFSAERPKGSFSTLEIQRTEQGDSAMYLCASSRYPGGTSNQPQHFGDGTRLSIL.

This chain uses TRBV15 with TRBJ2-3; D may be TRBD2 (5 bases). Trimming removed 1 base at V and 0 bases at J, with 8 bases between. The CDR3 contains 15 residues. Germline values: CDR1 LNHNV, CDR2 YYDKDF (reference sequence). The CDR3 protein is CATSRGSGSTDTQYF. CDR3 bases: TGTGCCACCAGCAGAGGCAGCGGAAGCACAGATACGCAGTATTTT.

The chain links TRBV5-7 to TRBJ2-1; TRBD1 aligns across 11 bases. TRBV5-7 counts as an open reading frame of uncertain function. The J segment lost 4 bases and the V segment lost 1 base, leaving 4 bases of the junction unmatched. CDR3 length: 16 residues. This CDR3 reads CASSLLDRGRYNEQFF. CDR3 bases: TGTGCCAGCAGCTTGCTGGACAGGGGGCGGTACAATGAGCAGTTCTTC.

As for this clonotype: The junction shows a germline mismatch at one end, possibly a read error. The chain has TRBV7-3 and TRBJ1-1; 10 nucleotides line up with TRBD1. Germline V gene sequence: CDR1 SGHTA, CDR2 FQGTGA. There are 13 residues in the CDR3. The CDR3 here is CASSLTTGGQAFF. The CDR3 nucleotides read TGTGCCAGCAGCCTAACGACAGGGGGCCAAGCTTTCTTT.

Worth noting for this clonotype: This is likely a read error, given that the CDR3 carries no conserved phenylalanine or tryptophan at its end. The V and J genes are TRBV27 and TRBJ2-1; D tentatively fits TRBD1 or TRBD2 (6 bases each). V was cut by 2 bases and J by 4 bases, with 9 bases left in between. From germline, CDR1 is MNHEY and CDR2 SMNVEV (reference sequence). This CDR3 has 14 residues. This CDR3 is CASSLGGHYNEQFS. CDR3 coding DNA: TGTGCCAGCAGTTTAGGGGGGCATTACAATGAGCAGTTCTCC.

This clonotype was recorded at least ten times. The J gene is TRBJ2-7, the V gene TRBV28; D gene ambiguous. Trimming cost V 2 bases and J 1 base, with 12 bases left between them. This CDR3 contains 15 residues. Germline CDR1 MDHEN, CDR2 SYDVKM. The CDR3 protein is CASSLNPPGSYEQYF. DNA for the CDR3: TGTGCCAGCAGTTTAAACCCCCCCGGGTCCTACGAGCAGTACTTC.

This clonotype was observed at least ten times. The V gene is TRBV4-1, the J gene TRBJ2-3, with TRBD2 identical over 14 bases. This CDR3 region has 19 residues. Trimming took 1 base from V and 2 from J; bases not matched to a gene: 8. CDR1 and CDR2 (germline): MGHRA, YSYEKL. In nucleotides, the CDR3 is TGCGCCAGCAGCCAAGCTCGGGGACTAGCGGGAGTCCCCACAGATACGCAGTATTTT. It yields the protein CASSQARGLAGVPTDTQYF.